The source of this T cell receptor (beta chain) is a study of T cell responses to AZD1222 COVID-19 vaccine. The CDR3 is 15 amino acids. Germline V gene data show CDR1 as SEHNR and CDR2 as FQNEAQ (reference sequence). The germline V and J ends were trimmed by 5 bases and 2 bases, with 16 bases remaining between them. This table comes from immunoSEQ multiplex PCR, and its TCRdb copy is limited to in-frame clones, with some not included. The repertoire consists of some 150,000 clones, with around 90% occurring once and the leading ten covering 5% to 6.5%. This clone was picked up a small number of times.

This sequence originates from an adult who received the MenACWY meningococcal vaccine as a control. V usage is TRBV7-9 and J usage is TRBJ2-7; D is undetermined. This specimen consisted of peripheral blood, obtained 28 days after the second dose of the MenACWY control vaccine. The CDR3 DNA follows: TGTGCCAGCAGCGGGCGGCTTGCCACGACCTACGAGCAGTACTTC. As protein: CASSGRLATTYEQYF.